The TCR beta chain under discussion was sequenced for a study of cytomegalovirus exposure and HLA in healthy donors. 60 Vbeta and 13 Jbeta primers were used in PCR. Data came from immunoSEQ multiplex PCR; TCRdb stores just in-frame clones and leaves some out. The sample contains roughly 200,000 clones, 60% to 85% of which appear only once. Concerning this clone itself: Its antigen remains unidentified.

The CDR3 spans 15 residues. From germline, CDR1 is LNHNV and CDR2 YYDKDF (reference sequence). Trimming took 0 bases from V and 2 from J, leaving 10 bases between them. Whole-study results and caveats: When a later analysis was performed, an Asian-associated ancestry cluster reportedly had fewer N-insertions than the roughly 640-donor mean. CMV antigen specificity was confirmed in vitro for a few CMV-associated chains. Certain indistinguishable V segments, among them TRBV6-2 and TRBV6-3, were excluded. In a later analysis, most CMV-associated TCR beta chains appeared HLA-restricted.

V and J are TRBV15 and TRBJ1-1; D gene uncertain. The clonotype was recovered from a male donor in good health and CMV-seronegative. Sequencing was carried out using PBMCs. The CDR3 bases are TGTGCCACCAGCAGAGATCCTCCCAGAAACACTGAAGCTTTCTTT. Protein: CATSRDPPRNTEAFF.